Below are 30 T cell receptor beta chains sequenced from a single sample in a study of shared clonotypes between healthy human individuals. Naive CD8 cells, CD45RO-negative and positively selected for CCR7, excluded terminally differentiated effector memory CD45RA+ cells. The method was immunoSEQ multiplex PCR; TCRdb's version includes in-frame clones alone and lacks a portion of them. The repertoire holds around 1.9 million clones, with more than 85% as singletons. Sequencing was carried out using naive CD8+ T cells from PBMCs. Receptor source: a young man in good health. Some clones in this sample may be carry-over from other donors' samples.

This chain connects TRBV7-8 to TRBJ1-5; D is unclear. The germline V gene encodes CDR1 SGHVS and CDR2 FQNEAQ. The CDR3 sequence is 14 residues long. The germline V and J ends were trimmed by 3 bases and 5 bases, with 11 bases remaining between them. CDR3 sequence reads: CASSFSFTYQPQHF. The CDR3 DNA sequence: TGTGCCAGCAGCTTTAGTTTCACGTATCAGCCCCAGCATTTT.

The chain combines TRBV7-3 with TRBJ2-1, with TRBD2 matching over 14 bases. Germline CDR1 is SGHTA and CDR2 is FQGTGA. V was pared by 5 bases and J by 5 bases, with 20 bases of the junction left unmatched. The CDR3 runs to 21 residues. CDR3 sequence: CASSLETLLGTSGGLNNEQFF. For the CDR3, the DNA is TGTGCCAGCAGCCTCGAGACCTTGCTGGGGACTAGCGGGGGCCTGAACAATGAGCAGTTCTTC.

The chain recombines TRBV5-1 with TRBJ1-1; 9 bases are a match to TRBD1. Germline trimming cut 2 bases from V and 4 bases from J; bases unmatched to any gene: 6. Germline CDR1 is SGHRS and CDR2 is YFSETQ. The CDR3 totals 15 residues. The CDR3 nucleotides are TGCGCCAGCAGCTTCACAGGGGGCGGGAGCACTGAAGCTTTCTTT. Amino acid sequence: CASSFTGGGSTEAFF.

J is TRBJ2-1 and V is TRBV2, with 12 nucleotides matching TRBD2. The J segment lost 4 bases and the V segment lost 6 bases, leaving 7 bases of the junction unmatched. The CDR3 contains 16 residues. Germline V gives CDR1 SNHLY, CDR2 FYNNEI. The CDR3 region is CASRSGLAGKYNEQFF. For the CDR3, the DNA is TGTGCCAGCAGGTCAGGACTAGCGGGAAAGTACAATGAGCAGTTCTTC.

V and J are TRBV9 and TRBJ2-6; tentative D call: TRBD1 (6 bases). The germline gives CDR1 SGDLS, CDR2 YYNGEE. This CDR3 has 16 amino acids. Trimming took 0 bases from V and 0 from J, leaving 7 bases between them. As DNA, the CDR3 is TGTGCCAGCAGCGTAGACAGGGACTCTGGGGCCAACGTCCTGACTTTC. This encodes CASSVDRDSGANVLTF.

CDR3 in amino acids: CASSLPGTGGNQPQHF. In DNA, the CDR3 is TGTGCCAGCAGTTTACCAGGGACAGGGGGGAATCAGCCCCAGCATTTT. This chain links TRBV28 with TRBJ1-5; 11 bases line up with TRBD1. With 2 bases clipped from V and 4 bases from J, the junction kept 4 bases outside the gene matches. The CDR3 is made up of 16 amino acids. Germline-derived CDR1 and CDR2 are MDHEN and SYDVKM.

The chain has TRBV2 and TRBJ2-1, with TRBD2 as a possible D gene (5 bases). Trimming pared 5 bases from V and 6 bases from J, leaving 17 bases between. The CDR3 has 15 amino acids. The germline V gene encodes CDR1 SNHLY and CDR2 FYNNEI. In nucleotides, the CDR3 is TGTGCCAGCAGTACGGCGGGCGGATACGGCAATGAGCAGTTCTTC. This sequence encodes CASSTAGGYGNEQFF.

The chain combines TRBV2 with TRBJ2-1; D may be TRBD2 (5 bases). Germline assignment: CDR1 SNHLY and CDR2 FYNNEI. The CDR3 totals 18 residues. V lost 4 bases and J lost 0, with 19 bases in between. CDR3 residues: CASSGSVPRASSYNEQFF. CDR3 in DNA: TGTGCCAGCAGTGGGTCTGTTCCGCGGGCGAGCTCCTACAATGAGCAGTTCTTC.

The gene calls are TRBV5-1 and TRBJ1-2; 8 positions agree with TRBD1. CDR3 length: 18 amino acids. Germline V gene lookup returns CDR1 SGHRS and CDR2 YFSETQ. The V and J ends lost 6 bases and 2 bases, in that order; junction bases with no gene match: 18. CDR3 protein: CASTPGATSTGANYGYTF. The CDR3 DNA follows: TGCGCCAGCACCCCGGGGGCAACCTCGACAGGGGCGAACTATGGCTACACCTTC.

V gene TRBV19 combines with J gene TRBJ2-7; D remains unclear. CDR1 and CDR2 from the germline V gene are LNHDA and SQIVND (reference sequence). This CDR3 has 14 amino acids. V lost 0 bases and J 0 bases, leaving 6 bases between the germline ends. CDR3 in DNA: TGTGCCAGTAGTATAGATGGGGACTCCTACGAGCAGTACTTC. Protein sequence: CASSIDGDSYEQYF.

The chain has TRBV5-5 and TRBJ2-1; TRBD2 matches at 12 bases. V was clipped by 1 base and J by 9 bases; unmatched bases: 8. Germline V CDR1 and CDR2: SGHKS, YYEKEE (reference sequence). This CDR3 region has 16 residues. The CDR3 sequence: CASSLWLAGGPPEQFF. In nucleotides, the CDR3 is TGTGCCAGCAGCTTGTGGCTAGCGGGAGGGCCCCCTGAGCAGTTCTTC.

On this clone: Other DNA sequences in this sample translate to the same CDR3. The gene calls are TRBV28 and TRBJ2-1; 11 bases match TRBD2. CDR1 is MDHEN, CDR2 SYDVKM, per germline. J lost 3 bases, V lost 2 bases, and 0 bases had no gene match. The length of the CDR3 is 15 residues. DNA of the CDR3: TGTGCCAGCAGTTTAGGGACTAGCGGCTACAATGAGCAGTTCTTC. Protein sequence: CASSLGTSGYNEQFF.

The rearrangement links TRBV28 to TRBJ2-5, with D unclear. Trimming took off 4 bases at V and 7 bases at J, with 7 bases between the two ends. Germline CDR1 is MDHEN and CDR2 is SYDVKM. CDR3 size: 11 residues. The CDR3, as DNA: TGTGCCAGCAGTTCAGCTAGGACCCAGTACTTC. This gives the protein CASSSARTQYF. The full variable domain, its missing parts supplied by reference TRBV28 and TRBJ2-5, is DVKVTQSSRYLVKRTGEKVFLECVQDMDHENMFWYRQDPGLGLRLIYFSYDVKMKEKGDIPEGYSVSREKKERFSLILESASTNQTSMYLCASSSARTQYFGPGTRLLVL.

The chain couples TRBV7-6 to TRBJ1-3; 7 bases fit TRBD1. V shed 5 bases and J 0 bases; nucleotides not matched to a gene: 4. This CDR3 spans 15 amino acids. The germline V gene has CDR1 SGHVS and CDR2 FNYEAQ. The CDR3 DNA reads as TGTGCCAGCAGCCCGGACAGGTACTCTGGAAACACCATATATTTT. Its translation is CASSPDRYSGNTIYF.

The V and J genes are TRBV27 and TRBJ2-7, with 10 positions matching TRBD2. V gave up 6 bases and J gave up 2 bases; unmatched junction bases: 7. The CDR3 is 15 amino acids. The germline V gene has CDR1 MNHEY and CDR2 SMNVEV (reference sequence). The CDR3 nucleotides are TGTGCCAGCAGAACCGGGACTAGCGCGCCCTACGAGCAGTACTTC. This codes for CASRTGTSAPYEQYF.

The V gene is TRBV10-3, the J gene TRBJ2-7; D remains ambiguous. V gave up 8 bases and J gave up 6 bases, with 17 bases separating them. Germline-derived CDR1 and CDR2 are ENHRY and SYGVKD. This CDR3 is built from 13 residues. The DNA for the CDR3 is TGTGCCATCGCGATATGTAAGGTTTGCGAGCAGTACTTC. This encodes CAIAICKVCEQYF.

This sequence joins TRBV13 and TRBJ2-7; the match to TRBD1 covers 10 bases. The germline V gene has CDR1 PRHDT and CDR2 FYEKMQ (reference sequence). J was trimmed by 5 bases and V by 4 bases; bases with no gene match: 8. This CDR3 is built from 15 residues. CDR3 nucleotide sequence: TGTGCCAGCAGCTCCTCCGGGACAGGGGACCACGAGCAGTACTTC. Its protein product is CASSSSGTGDHEQYF.

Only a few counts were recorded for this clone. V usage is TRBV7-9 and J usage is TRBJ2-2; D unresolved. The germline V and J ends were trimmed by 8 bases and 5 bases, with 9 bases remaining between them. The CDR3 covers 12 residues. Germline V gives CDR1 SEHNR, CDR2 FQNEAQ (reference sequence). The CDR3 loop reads CASVVGTGELFF. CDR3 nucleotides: TGTGCCAGCGTTGTGGGAACCGGGGAGCTGTTTTTT.

CDR3 sequence: CASSRLSGRARNEQFF. The CDR3 DNA reads TGTGCCAGCAGCCGACTAAGCGGGAGGGCCAGGAATGAGCAGTTCTTC. This sequence joins TRBV28 and TRBJ2-1, with 10 bases that match TRBD2. The CDR3 is made up of 16 amino acids. The V gene end was trimmed by 6 bases and the J gene end by 7 bases; junction bases not matched to a gene: 12. Germline V CDR1 and CDR2: MDHEN, SYDVKM.

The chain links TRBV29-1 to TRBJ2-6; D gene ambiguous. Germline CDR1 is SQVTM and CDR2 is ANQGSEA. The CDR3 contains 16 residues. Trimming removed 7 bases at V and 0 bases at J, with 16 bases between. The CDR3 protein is CSASRVNLSGANVLTF. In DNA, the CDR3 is TGCAGCGCCTCCCGGGTCAACCTCTCTGGGGCCAACGTCCTGACTTTC. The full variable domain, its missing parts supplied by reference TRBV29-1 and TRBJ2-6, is SAVISQKPSRDICQRGTSLTIQCQVDSQVTMMFWYRQQPGQSLTLIATANQGSEATYESGFVIDKFPISRPNLTFSTLTVSNMSPEDSSIYLCSASRVNLSGANVLTFGAGSRLTVL.

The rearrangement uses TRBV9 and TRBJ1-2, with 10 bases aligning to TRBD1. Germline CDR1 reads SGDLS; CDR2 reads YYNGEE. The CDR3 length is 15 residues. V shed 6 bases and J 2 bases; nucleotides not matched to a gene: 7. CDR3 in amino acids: CASNLGTGDNYGYTF. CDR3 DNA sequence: TGTGCCAGCAACTTAGGGACAGGGGACAACTATGGCTACACCTTC.

The CDR3 DNA is TGTGCCAGCAGCTTAGGGCGTCTAGCGGAACCCTACGAGCAGTACTTC. Protein sequence: CASSLGRLAEPYEQYF. The chain links TRBV7-6 to TRBJ2-7, with TRBD2 matching over 7 bases. V shed 1 base and J 2 bases; nucleotides not matched to a gene: 8. CDR3 length equals 16 residues. Germline-derived CDR1 and CDR2 are SGHVS and FNYEAQ.

DNA of the CDR3: TGTGCCAGCAGCTTCTTTCAATCAGGGGGTACTGAAGCTTTCTTT. Amino acid sequence: CASSFFQSGGTEAFF. This chain connects TRBV7-9 to TRBJ1-1; 7 bases align to TRBD1. Germline loops: CDR1 SEHNR, CDR2 FQNEAQ (reference sequence). The CDR3 has 15 residues. The J segment lost 5 bases and the V segment lost 3 bases, leaving 9 bases of the junction unmatched.

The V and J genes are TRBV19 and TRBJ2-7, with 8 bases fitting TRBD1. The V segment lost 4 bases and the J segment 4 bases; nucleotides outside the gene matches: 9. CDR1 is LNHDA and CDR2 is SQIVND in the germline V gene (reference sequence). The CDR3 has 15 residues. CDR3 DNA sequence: TGTGCCAGTAGTAGCCGGGACAGGTCCATTTACGAGCAGTACTTC. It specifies CASSSRDRSIYEQYF.

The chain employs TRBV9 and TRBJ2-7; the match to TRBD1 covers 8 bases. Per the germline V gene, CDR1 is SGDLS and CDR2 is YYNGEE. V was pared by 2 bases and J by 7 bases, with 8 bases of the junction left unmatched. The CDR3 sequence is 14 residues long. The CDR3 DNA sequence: TGTGCCAGCAGCGTGCAGGGGAACAGGGGGGAGCAGTACTTC. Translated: CASSVQGNRGEQYF.

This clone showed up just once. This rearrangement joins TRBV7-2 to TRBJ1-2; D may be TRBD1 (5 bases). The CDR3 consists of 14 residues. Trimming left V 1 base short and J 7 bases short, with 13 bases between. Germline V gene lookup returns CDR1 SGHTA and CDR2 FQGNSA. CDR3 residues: CASSLVPGPGGYTF. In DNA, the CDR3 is TGTGCCAGCAGCTTAGTTCCAGGGCCGGGTGGCTACACCTTC.

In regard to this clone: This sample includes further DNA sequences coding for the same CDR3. The CDR3: CASSLVGSYNEQFF. In DNA form, the CDR3 reads TGTGCCAGCAGCTTAGTCGGCTCCTACAATGAGCAGTTCTTC. V usage is TRBV7-9 and J usage is TRBJ2-1; D is unclear. This CDR3 is built from 14 residues. V lost 1 base, J lost 0 bases, and 4 bases lay in between. Germline CDR1 reads SEHNR; CDR2 reads FQNEAQ (reference sequence). The variable domain in full, completed from reference TRBV7-9 and TRBJ2-1, reads DTGVSQNPRHKITKRGQNVTFRCDPISEHNRLYWYRQTLGQGPEFLTYFQNEAQLEKSRLLSDRFSAERPKGSFSTLEIQRTEQGDSAMYLCASSLVGSYNEQFFGPGTRLTVL.

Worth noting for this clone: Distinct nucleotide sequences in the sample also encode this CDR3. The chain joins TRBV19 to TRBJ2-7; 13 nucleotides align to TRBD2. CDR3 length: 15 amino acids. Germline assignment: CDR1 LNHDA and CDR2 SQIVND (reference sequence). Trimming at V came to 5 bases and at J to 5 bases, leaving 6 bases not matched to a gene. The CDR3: CASSSRTSGSDEQYF. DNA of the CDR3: TGTGCCAGTAGTTCCCGGACTAGCGGGAGCGACGAGCAGTACTTC. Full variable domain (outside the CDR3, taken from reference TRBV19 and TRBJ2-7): DGGITQSPKYLFRKEGQNVTLSCEQNLNHDAMYWYRQDPGQGLRLIYYSQIVNDFQKGDIAEGYSVSREKKESFPLTVTSAQKNPTAFYLCASSSRTSGSDEQYFGPGTRLTVT.

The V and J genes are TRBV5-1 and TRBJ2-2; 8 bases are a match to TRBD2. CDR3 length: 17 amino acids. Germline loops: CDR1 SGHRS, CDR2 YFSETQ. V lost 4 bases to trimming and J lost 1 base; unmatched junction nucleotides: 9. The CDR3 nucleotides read TGCGCCAGCAGCCTCGGGGCTAGCGGGTGGAACACCGGGGAGCTGTTTTTT. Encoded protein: CASSLGASGWNTGELFF.

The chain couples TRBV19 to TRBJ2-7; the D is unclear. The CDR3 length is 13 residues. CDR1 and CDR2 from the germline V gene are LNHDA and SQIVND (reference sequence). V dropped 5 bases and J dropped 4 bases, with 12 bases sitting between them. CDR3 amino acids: CASSGSGAYEQYF. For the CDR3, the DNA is TGTGCCAGTAGTGGCTCTGGTGCATACGAGCAGTACTTC.